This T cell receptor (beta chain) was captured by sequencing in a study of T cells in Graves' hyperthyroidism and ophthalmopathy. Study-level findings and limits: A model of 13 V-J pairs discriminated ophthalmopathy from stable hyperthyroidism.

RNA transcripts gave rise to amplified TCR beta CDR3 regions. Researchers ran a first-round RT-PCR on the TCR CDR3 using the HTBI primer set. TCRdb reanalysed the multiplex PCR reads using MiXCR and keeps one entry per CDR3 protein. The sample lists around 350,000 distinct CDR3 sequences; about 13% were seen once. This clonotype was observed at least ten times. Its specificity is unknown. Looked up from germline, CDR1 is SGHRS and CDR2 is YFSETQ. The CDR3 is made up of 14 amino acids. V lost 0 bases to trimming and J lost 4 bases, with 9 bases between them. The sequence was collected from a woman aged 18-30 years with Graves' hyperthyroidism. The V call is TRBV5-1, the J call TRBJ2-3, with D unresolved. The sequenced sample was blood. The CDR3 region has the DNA TGCGCCAGCAGCTTGGAGGGTGGTTCAGATACGCAGTATTTT. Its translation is CASSLEGGSDTQYF.